This entry features one T cell receptor beta chain sequence. Assay: immunoSEQ multiplex PCR; the TCRdb copy retains only in-frame clones and omits some. This sample carries over 150,000 clones, just under 95% of them seen once, and the ten largest clones take about 5%. This entry is derived from a study of control samples from healthy donors and cancer patients. Trimming took 0 bases from V and 14 from J, leaving 20 bases between them. This CDR3 is built from 16 residues. Per the germline V gene, CDR1 is MNHEY and CDR2 is SVGEGT. The TCR was taken from a middle-aged man in good health. The sample was blood. J is TRBJ1-6 and V is TRBV6-2 or TRBV6-3; unclear D gene. CDR3 residues: CASSYSIGNPLESLHF. The CDR3 coding sequence is TGTGCCAGCAGTTACTCGATTGGCAACCCGCTGGAGTCCCTCCACTTT.